These 26 T cell receptor beta chains were sequenced from one sample in a study of regulatory T cells in long-lasting Graves disease. Libraries of TCR beta came from iRepertoire HTBI primers plus Arm-PCR of CDR3 regions. TCRdb independently ran MiXCR on the multiplex PCR reads; one entry per CDR3 protein. The data show roughly 360,000 distinct CDR3 sequences, 20% to 25% seen once. Indicated time point: persistent/refractory GD, antithyroid drugs over 5 years with positive TRAb. RNA isolated from PBMCs was used to make the TCR library. Sample: peripheral blood mononuclear cells (PBMCs), taken when the disease was refractory, from a patient treated with antithyroid drugs. Source of these receptors: a woman aged 40 to 55 with Graves disease.

In its sample, this clonotype was seen many times. The CDR3 DNA reads as TGTGCCAGCAGTCCCCCTGGCCAGAGGGTAGGGGCCCAGTACTTC. Its protein is CASSPPGQRVGAQYF. The chain links TRBV27 to TRBJ2-5, with D tentatively TRBD1 or TRBD2 (5 bases each). This CDR3 has 15 residues. CDR1 and CDR2 from the germline V gene are MNHEY and SMNVEV (reference sequence). V was cut by 5 bases and J by 9 bases, with 22 bases left in between.

The chain joins TRBV3-1 to TRBJ2-7; D is unresolved. CDR1 is LGHDT, CDR2 YNNKEL, per germline (reference sequence). The V end was cut by 0 bases, the J end by 3 bases, with 9 bases between. This CDR3 region has 14 residues. In DNA form, the CDR3 reads TGTGCCAGCAGCCAAGATCTCATGGGCTACGAGCAGTACTTC. It encodes CASSQDLMGYEQYF.

This clonotype has a single count. This chain links TRBV4-2 with TRBJ2-3; D not resolved. V shed 2 bases and J shed 2 bases, with 5 bases lying between them. This CDR3 spans 13 amino acids. CDR1 and CDR2 from the germline V gene are LGHNA and YNFKEQ. The CDR3 is CASSQNPTDTQYF. Written as DNA, the CDR3 is TGTGCCAGCAGCCAAAATCCCACAGATACGCAGTATTTT.

The rearrangement joins TRBV6-1 to TRBJ1-1; no clear D. The V end lost 8 bases, the J end lost 3 bases, and 25 bases lay between the germline ends. From germline, CDR1 is MNHNS and CDR2 SASEGT. The CDR3 contains 17 residues. For the CDR3, the DNA is TGTGCCAGCTTCTATACCACCCGGAGACACACCTACACTGAAGCTTTCTTT. Translating it yields CASFYTTRRHTYTEAFF.

At least ten counts were recorded for this clonotype. The V gene is TRBV28, the J gene TRBJ1-2, with D unclear. Germline CDR1 is MDHEN and CDR2 is SYDVKM. V was cut by 10 bases and J by 0 bases, with 6 bases left in between. The CDR3 is 11 amino acids. This chain's CDR3 is CAIAANYGYTF. The CDR3 nucleotides read TGTGCCATAGCAGCTAACTATGGCTACACCTTC.

Many counts were recorded for this clonotype. The chain carries TRBV2 and TRBJ2-7, with 9 bases lining up with TRBD1. Germline-derived CDR1 and CDR2 are SNHLY and FYNNEI. The CDR3 contains 14 residues. With V trimmed by 5 bases and J by 0 bases, 2 bases remained unmatched. CDR3 sequence reads: CASSKGQGSYEQYF. DNA for the CDR3: TGTGCCAGCAGTAAGGGACAGGGCTCCTACGAGCAGTACTTC.

This clonotype appeared many times. The CDR3 sequence is CASNRDRNGETQYF. The CDR3 DNA follows: TGTGCCAGCAACCGGGACAGGAATGGTGAGACCCAGTACTTC. The chain links TRBV2 to TRBJ2-5, with 8 nucleotides matching TRBD1. The V and J ends lost 7 bases and 5 bases, in that order; junction bases with no gene match: 9. This CDR3 has 14 amino acids. Germline V CDR1 and CDR2: SNHLY, FYNNEI.

This clonotype was detected a few times. The chain recombines TRBV10-3 with TRBJ2-7; 10 bases line up with TRBD1. The V gene's germline CDR1 is ENHRY and CDR2 SYGVKD. The CDR3 loop spans 19 amino acids. Trimming took 1 base from V and 0 from J; bases not matched to a gene: 12. The chain's CDR3 is CAISELRTGGASISYEQYF. DNA of the CDR3: TGTGCCATCAGTGAGTTAAGGACAGGGGGGGCATCCATCTCCTACGAGCAGTACTTC.

This clonotype is a singleton in its sample. The chain links TRBV20-1 to TRBJ1-3, with D hard to call. Germline CDR1 and CDR2: DFQATT and SNEGSKA (reference sequence). This CDR3 comprises 14 residues. Trimming pared 2 bases from V and 0 bases from J, leaving 8 bases between. The DNA for the CDR3 is TGCAGTGCTAGACGGCAGATCTCTGGAAACACCATATATTTT. Residues: CSARRQISGNTIYF.

This clonotype was picked up many times. This chain links TRBV6-1 with TRBJ2-2, with 8 bases identical to TRBD1. Germline lookup yields CDR1 MNHNS and CDR2 SASEGT. V trimming: 4 bases; J trimming: 2 bases; junction bases outside the gene matches: 3. The CDR3 is made up of 15 amino acids. CDR3 coding DNA: TGTGCCAGCAGTGCAGACAGGGGAAACACCGGGGAGCTGTTTTTT. Translation: CASSADRGNTGELFF.

This rearrangement joins TRBV20-1 to TRBJ1-3; TRBD1 is a possible D gene (5 bases). The germline CDR1 and CDR2 sequences are DFQATT and SNEGSKA (reference sequence). The CDR3 length is 16 residues. With 6 bases removed from V and 3 bases from J, the gap between germline ends came to 21 bases. DNA for the CDR3: TGCAGTGCCGGTGGAGGGACCCCACAAGGTGGAAACACCATATATTTT. Translated: CSAGGGTPQGGNTIYF.

With respect to this clonotype: This sequence may be a read error, since a much larger clone differs from it by one base. The chain uses TRBV28 and TRBJ2-7; 7 bases line up with TRBD2. This CDR3 comprises 17 residues. V was clipped by 10 bases and J by 1 base; unmatched bases: 19. From germline, CDR1 is MDHEN and CDR2 SYDVKM. The CDR3 loop reads CATKPAGLKRVSYEQYF. CDR3 DNA sequence: TGTGCCACCAAACCAGCGGGACTTAAGAGGGTATCCTACGAGCAGTACTTC.

J is TRBJ1-6 and V is TRBV2; D is ambiguous. V lost 8 bases to trimming and J lost 6 bases, with 11 bases between them. The CDR3 totals 13 residues. Looked up from germline, CDR1 is SNHLY and CDR2 is FYNNEI. CDR3 in amino acids: CASRGEGNSPLHF. The CDR3, as DNA: TGTGCCAGCCGCGGAGAGGGTAATTCACCCCTCCACTTT.

This clonotype was counted ten times or more. The chain recombines TRBV6-5 with TRBJ1-1, with a tentative D call TRBD1 (5 bases). The CDR3 consists of 17 residues. V shed 2 bases and J shed 0 bases, with 16 bases lying between them. Germline V CDR1 and CDR2: MNHEY, SVGAGI. Here the CDR3 reads CASSYPSGGWMNTEAFF. Here the CDR3 DNA reads TGTGCCAGCAGTTACCCTTCCGGGGGGTGGATGAACACTGAAGCTTTCTTT.

This clonotype was detected many times. At one end the junction does not follow the germline gene, possibly because of a read error. The chain uses TRBV28 and TRBJ1-4; unclear D gene. The CDR3 sequence is 11 residues long. In germline, CDR1 is MDHEN, CDR2 SYDVKM. DNA for the CDR3: TGTGCCAGCAGATTCGTCGAAAAACTATTTTTT. This translates into CASRFVEKLFF.

In this sample, this clonotype turned up a few times. The chain links TRBV5-5 to TRBJ1-1, with 9 bases matching TRBD1. Germline CDR1 and CDR2: SGHKS and YYEKEE (reference sequence). Trimming cost V 0 bases and J 3 bases; bases outside gene matches: 3. This CDR3 comprises 15 residues. CDR3 region: CASSLAGQGHTEAFF. CDR3 nucleotides: TGTGCCAGCAGCTTGGCCGGACAGGGGCACACTGAAGCTTTCTTT. Looking up the rest from reference TRBV5-5 and TRBJ1-1 gives the full variable domain: DAGVTQSPTHLIKTRGQQVTLRCSPISGHKSVSWYQQVLGQGPQFIFQYYEKEERGRGNFPDRFSARQFPNYSSELNVNALLLGDSALYLCASSLAGQGHTEAFFGQGTRLTVV.

In this sample, this clonotype turned up a few times. The chain combines TRBV15 with TRBJ1-1; the D is unclear. This CDR3 comprises 15 residues. The V end lost 3 bases, the J end lost 3 bases, and 14 bases lay between the germline ends. CDR1 LNHNV and CDR2 YYDKDF come from the germline V gene (reference sequence). CDR3 amino acids: CATSSRAFRYTEAFF. CDR3 DNA: TGTGCCACCAGCAGCCGGGCTTTTCGGTACACTGAAGCTTTCTTT.

Concerning this clonotype: This sequence may be a read error, since a much larger clone differs from it by one base. CDR3 sequence: CASNRGQGDSYTF. The CDR3 region has the DNA TGTGCCAGCAACCGGGGACAGGGTGACAGCTACACCTTC. The rearrangement uses TRBV12-3 or TRBV12-4 and TRBJ1-2; 9 bases are a match to TRBD1. CDR3 length equals 13 residues. Trimming at V came to 7 bases and at J to 9 bases, leaving 9 bases not matched to a gene.

This clonotype occurred many times. The chain is built from TRBV12-3 or TRBV12-4 and TRBJ2-1; the D call may be TRBD1 or TRBD2 (6 bases each). Trimming pared 2 bases from V and 6 bases from J, leaving 8 bases between. This CDR3 is built from 13 residues. The CDR3 bases are TGTGCCAGCAGTTTATCGGGGGCCAATGAGCAGTTCTTC. Its protein product is CASSLSGANEQFF.

There are a few counts of this clonotype. DNA for the CDR3: TGTGCCAGCAGCTTAGCGTACAGCACCTACGAGCAGTACTTC. Translation: CASSLAYSTYEQYF. This rearrangement joins TRBV7-9 to TRBJ2-7; no clear D gene. The ends were cut back, 0 bases at V and 2 bases at J, with 8 bases in the middle. This CDR3 has 14 residues. CDR1 and CDR2 from the germline V gene are SEHNR and FQNEAQ (reference sequence).

This clonotype was seen at least ten times. J is TRBJ1-2 and V is TRBV6-1; TRBD1 agrees at 7 bases. Germline V gene sequence: CDR1 MNHNS, CDR2 SASEGT. V lost 6 bases and J lost 6; bases outside the gene matches: 13. The CDR3 covers 15 residues. Here the CDR3 reads CASSPETGNGHGYTF. CDR3 DNA: TGTGCCAGCAGCCCAGAGACAGGGAACGGTCATGGCTACACCTTC.

In regard to this clonotype: This clone may be a read error of a much larger clone one base away. This rearrangement joins TRBV25-1 to TRBJ2-5; the D gene could be TRBD1 or TRBD2 (7 bases each). The CDR3 covers 18 residues. Germline CDR1 and CDR2: MGHDK and SYGVNS. CDR3 sequence (DNA): TGTGCCTACTCTAGGGGGGGCCTTATAGGACAGGCCGAAGAGGCCCAGTACTTC. This gives the protein CAYSRGGLIGQAEEAQYF.

This clonotype was found a few times. V usage is TRBV27 and J usage is TRBJ2-7, with 9 positions matching TRBD2. CDR3 length equals 15 residues. V shed 2 bases, J shed 4 bases, and the junction held 6 bases outside the gene matches. Germline V CDR1 and CDR2: MNHEY, SMNVEV (reference sequence). CDR3 protein: CASSLKASGIYEQYF. Written as DNA, the CDR3 is TGTGCCAGCAGTTTAAAGGCTAGCGGGATATACGAGCAGTACTTC.

There are many counts of this clonotype. The rearrangement joins TRBV27 to TRBJ2-7; D is possibly TRBD2 (6 bases). Germline CDR1 MNHEY, CDR2 SMNVEV (reference sequence). The length of the CDR3 is 15 residues. The V end lost 2 bases, the J end lost 2 bases, and 13 bases lay between the germline ends. CDR3: CASSLGGDFPYEQYF. CDR3 DNA sequence: TGTGCCAGCAGTTTAGGTGGGGACTTCCCCTACGAGCAGTACTTC.

The chain carries TRBV18 and TRBJ1-4; tentative D call: TRBD1 (5 bases). The germline gives CDR1 KGHSH, CDR2 LQKENI. Trimming cost V 4 bases and J 2 bases, with 14 bases left between them. The CDR3 has 16 amino acids. The CDR3 spells CASSLREGSTNEKLFF. The CDR3 DNA sequence: TGTGCCAGCTCACTCCGGGAGGGGTCGACTAATGAAAAACTGTTTTTT.

This clonotype was observed at least ten times. The chain is built from TRBV20-1 and TRBJ1-4, with 8 bases identical to TRBD1. Germline lookup yields CDR1 DFQATT and CDR2 SNEGSKA (reference sequence). V trimming: 4 bases; J trimming: 14 bases; junction bases outside the gene matches: 15. This CDR3 region has 14 residues. The CDR3 here is CSATPGQGASGLFF. The DNA of the CDR3 is TGCAGTGCTACCCCCGGACAGGGAGCTTCGGGGCTGTTTTTT.